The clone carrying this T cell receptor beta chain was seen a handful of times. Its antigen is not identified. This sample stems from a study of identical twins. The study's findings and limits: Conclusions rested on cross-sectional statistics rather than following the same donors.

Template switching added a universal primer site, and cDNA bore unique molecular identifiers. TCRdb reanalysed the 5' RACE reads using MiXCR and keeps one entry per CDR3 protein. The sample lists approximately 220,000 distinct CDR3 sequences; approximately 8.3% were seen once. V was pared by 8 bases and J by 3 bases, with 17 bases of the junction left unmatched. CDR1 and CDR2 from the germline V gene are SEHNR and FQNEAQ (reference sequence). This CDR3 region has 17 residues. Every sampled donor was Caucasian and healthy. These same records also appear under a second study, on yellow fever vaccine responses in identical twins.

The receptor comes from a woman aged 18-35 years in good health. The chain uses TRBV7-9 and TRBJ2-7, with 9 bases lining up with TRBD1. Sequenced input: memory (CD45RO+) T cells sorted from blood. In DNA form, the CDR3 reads TGTGCCAGCGGCTCAACCATGACAGGGGGGAAATTCTACGAGCAGTACTTC. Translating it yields CASGSTMTGGKFYEQYF.